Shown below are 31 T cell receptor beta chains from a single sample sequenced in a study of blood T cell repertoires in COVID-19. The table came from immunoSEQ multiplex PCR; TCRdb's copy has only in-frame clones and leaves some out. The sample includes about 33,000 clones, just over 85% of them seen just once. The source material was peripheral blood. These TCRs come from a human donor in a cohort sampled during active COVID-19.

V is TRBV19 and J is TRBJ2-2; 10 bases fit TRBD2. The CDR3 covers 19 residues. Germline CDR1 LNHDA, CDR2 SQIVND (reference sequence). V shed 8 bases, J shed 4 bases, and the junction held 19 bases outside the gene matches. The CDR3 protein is CASRLAGGQGRRATGELFF. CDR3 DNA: TGTGCCAGTCGGTTAGCGGGGGGTCAGGGACGCCGGGCCACCGGGGAGCTGTTTTTT.

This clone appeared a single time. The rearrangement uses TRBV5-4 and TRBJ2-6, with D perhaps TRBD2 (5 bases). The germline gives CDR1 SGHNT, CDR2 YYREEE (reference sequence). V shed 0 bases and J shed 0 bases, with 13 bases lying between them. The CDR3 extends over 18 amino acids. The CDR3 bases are TGTGCCAGCAGCTTGGCGGGAAACCCTCTCTCTGGGGCCAACGTCCTGACTTTC. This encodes CASSLAGNPLSGANVLTF.

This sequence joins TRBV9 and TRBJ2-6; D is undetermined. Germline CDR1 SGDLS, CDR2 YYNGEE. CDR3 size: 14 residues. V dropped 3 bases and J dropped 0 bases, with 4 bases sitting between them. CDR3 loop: CASSAVSGANVLTF. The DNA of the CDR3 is TGTGCCAGCAGCGCGGTCTCTGGGGCCAACGTCCTGACTTTC.

Written as DNA, the CDR3 is TGCGCCAGCAGCTTGCGTCTACCGACCTACGAGCAGTACTTC. Translated, it gives CASSLRLPTYEQYF. The rearrangement uses TRBV5-1 and TRBJ2-7; no reliable D call. This CDR3 is built from 14 residues. CDR1 and CDR2 (germline): SGHRS, YFSETQ. V was shortened by 1 base and J by 2 bases, with 10 bases between the two germline ends.

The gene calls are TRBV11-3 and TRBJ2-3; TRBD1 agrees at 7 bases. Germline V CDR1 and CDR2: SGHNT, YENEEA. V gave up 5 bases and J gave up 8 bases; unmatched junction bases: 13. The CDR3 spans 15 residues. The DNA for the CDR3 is TGTGCCAGCAGCCCCGGGACAGTTCCAGGAGGTACGCAGTATTTT. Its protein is CASSPGTVPGGTQYF.

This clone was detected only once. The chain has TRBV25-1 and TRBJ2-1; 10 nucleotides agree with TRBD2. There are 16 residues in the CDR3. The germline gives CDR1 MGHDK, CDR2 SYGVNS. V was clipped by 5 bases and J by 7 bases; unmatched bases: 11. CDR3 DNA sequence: TGTGCCAGCAGTTCAGACGATAGCGGGGGGACGAATGAGCAGTTCTTC. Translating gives CASSSDDSGGTNEQFF.

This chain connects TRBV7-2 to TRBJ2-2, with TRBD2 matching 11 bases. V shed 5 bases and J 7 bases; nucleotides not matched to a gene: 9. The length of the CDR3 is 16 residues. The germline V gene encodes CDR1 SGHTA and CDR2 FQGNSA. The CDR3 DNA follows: TGTGCCAGCAGCGGCTCACTAGCGGGAGTCGTCGGGGAGCTGTTTTTT. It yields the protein CASSGSLAGVVGELFF.

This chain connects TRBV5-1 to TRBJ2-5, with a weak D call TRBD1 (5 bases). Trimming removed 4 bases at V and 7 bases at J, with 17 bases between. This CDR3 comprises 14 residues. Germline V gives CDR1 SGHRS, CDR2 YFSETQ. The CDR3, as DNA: TGCGCCAGCAGCCGCGAAGGCTCCCAGGGGACCCAGTACTTC. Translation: CASSREGSQGTQYF.

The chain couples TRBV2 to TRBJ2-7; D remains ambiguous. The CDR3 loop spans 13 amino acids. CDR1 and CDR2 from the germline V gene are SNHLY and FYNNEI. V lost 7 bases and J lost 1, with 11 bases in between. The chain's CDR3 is CASMDWASYEQYF. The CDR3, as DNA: TGTGCCAGCATGGATTGGGCATCCTACGAGCAGTACTTC.

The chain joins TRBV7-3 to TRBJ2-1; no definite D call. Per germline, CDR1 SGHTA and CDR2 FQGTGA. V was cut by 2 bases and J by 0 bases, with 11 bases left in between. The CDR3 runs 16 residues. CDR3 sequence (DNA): TGTGCCAGCAGCTTAGGGCCCGGAAACTCCTACAATGAGCAGTTCTTC. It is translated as CASSLGPGNSYNEQFF.

CDR3 residues: CASSEGRNIQYF. The CDR3 bases are TGTGCCAGCTCCGAGGGTCGAAACATTCAGTACTTC. The chain uses TRBV18 and TRBJ2-4, with D possibly being TRBD2 (5 bases). The V gene's germline CDR1 is KGHSH and CDR2 LQKENI. The CDR3 sequence is 12 residues long. Trimming stripped 6 bases from V and 6 bases from J, with 9 bases between.

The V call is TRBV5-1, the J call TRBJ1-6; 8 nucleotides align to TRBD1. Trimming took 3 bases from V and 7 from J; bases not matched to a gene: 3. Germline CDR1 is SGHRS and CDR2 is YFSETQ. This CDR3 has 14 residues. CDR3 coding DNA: TGCGCCAGCAGCTGGACAGGGACCAATTCACCCCTCCACTTT. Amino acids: CASSWTGTNSPLHF. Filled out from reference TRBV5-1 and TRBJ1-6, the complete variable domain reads KAGVTQTPRYLIKTRGQQVTLSCSPISGHRSVSWYQQTPGQGLQFLFEYFSETQRNKGNFPGRFSGRQFSNSRSEMNVSTLELGDSALYLCASSWTGTNSPLHFGNGTRLTVT.

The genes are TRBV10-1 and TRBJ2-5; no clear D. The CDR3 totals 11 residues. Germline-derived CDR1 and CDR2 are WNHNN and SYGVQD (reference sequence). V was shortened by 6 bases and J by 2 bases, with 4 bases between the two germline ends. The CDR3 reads CASRRQETQYF. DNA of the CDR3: TGCGCCAGCAGGAGACAAGAGACCCAGTACTTC.

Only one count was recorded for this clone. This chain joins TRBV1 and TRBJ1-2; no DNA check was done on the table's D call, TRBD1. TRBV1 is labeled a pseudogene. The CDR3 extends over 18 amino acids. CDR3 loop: CTSDPEPGQEISGYGYTF. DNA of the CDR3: TGCACCAGCGATCCCGAACCGGGACAGGAAATTAGTGGGTATGGCTACACCTTC.

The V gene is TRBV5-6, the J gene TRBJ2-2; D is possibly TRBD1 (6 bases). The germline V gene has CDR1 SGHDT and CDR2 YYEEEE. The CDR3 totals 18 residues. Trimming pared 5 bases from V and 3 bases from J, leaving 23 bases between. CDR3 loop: CASRLGLSPRGDTGELFF. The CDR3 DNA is TGTGCCAGCAGGCTTGGTCTATCACCCAGGGGTGACACCGGGGAGCTGTTTTTT.

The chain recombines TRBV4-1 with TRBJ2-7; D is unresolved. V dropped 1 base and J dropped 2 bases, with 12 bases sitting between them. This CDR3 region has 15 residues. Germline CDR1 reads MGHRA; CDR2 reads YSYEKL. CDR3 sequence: CASSQASSTTYEQYF. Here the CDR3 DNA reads TGCGCCAGCAGCCAAGCGAGTAGCACAACCTACGAGCAGTACTTC.

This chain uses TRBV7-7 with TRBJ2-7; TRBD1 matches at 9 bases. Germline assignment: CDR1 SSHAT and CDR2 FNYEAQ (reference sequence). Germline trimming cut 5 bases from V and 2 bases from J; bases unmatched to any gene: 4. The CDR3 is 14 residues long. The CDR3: CASSAGTGPYEQYF. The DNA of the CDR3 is TGTGCCAGCAGCGCCGGGACAGGGCCCTACGAGCAGTACTTC.

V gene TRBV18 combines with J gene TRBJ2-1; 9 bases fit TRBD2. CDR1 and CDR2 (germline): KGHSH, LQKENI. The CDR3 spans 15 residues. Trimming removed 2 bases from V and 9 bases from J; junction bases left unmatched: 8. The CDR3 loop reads CASSPMREGLSEQFF. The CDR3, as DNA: TGTGCCAGCTCACCAATGCGGGAGGGCCTGAGTGAGCAGTTCTTC.

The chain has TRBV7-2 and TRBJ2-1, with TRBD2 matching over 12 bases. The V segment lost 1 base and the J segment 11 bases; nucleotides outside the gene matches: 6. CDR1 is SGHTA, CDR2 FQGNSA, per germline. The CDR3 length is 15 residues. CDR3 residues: CASSLDLTSGSKQFF. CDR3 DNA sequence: TGTGCCAGCAGCTTAGACCTGACTAGCGGGAGTAAGCAGTTCTTC. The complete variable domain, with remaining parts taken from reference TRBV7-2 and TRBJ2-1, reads GAGVSQSPSNKVTEKGKDVELRCDPISGHTALYWYRQSLGQGLEFLIYFQGNSAPDKSGLPSDRFSAERTGGSVSTLTIQRTQQEDSAVYLCASSLDLTSGSKQFFGPGTRLTVL.

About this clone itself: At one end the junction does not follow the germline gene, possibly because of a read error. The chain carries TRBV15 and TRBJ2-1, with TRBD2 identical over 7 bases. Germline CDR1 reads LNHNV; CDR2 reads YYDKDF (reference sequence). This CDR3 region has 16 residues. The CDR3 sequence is CATSGERGLSYNEQFF. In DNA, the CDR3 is TGTGCCACCAGCGGAGAGCGGGGCCTCTCCTACAATGAGCAGTTCTTC.

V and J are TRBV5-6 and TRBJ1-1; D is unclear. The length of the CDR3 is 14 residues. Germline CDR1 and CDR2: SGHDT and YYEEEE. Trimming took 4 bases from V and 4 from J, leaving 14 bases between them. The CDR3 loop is CASSRGRRSTEAFF. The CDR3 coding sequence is TGTGCCAGCAGCCGCGGCCGTCGGAGCACTGAAGCTTTCTTT.

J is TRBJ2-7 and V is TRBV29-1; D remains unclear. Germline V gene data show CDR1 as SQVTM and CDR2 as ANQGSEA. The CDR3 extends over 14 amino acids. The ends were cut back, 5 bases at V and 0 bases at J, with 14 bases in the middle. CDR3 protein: CSVQGASSSYEQYF. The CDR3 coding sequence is TGCAGCGTTCAAGGCGCATCGAGCTCCTACGAGCAGTACTTC.

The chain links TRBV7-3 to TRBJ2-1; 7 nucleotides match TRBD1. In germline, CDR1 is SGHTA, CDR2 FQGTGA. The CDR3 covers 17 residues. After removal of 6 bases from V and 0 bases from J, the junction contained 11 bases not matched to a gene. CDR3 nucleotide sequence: TGTGCCAGCAGTCCACAACCCAGGGGGAGCTCCTACAATGAGCAGTTCTTC. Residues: CASSPQPRGSSYNEQFF.

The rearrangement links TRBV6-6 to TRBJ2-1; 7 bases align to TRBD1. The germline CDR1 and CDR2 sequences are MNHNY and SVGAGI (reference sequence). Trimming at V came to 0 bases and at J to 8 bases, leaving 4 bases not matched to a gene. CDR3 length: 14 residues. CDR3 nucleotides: TGTGCCAGCAGTTACTCGACAGGGAAGGATGAGCAGTTCTTC. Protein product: CASSYSTGKDEQFF.

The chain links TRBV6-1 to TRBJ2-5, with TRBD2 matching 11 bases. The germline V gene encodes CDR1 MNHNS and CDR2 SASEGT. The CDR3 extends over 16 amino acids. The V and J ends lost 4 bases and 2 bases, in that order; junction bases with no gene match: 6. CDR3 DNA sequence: TGTGCCAGCAGTGGGTTTAGCGGGGGGGAACAAGAGACCCAGTACTTC. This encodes CASSGFSGGEQETQYF.

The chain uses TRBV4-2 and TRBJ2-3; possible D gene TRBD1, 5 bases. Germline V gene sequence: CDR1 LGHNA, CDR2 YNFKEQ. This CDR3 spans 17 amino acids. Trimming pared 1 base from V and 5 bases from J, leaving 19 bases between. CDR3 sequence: CASSQAIFGRVIDTQYF. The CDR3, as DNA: TGTGCCAGCAGCCAAGCGATCTTTGGCAGGGTCATAGATACGCAGTATTTT.

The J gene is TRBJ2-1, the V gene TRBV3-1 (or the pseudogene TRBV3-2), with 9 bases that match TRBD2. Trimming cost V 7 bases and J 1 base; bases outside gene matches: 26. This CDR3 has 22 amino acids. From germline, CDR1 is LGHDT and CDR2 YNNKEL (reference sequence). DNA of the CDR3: TGTGCCAGCACAGGAGGGGCTGGCAGTAGCGGGAGTCGGCGTGGTTCCTACAATGAGCAGTTCTTC. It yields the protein CASTGGAGSSGSRRGSYNEQFF.

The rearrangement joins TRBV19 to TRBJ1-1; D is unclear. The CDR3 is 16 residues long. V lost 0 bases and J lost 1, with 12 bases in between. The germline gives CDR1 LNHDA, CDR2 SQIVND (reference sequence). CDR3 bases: TGTGCCAGTAGTATAGATCTGCGGGGAAGGAACACTGAAGCTTTCTTT. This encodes CASSIDLRGRNTEAFF.

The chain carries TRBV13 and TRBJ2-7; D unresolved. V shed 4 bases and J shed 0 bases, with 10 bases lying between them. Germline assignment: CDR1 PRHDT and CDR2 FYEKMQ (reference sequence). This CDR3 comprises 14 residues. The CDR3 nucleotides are TGTGCCAGCAGCTCCCCCATGAGCTCCTACGAGCAGTACTTC. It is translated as CASSSPMSSYEQYF.

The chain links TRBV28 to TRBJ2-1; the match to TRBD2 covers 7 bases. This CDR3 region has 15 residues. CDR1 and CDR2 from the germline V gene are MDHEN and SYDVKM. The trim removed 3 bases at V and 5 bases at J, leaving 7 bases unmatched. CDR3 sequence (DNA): TGTGCCAGCAGTTTTGACGGGAGGCCAAACAATGAGCAGTTCTTC. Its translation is CASSFDGRPNNEQFF. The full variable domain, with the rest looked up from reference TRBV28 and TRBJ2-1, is DVKVTQSSRYLVKRTGEKVFLECVQDMDHENMFWYRQDPGLGLRLIYFSYDVKMKEKGDIPEGYSVSREKKERFSLILESASTNQTSMYLCASSFDGRPNNEQFFGPGTRLTVL.

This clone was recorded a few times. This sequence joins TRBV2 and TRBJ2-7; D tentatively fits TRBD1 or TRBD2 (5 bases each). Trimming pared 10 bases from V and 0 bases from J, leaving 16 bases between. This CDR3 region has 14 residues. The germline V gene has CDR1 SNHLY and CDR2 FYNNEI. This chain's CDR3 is CATRGAALSYEQYF. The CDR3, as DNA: TGTGCCACCAGAGGGGCAGCCCTCTCCTACGAGCAGTACTTC.